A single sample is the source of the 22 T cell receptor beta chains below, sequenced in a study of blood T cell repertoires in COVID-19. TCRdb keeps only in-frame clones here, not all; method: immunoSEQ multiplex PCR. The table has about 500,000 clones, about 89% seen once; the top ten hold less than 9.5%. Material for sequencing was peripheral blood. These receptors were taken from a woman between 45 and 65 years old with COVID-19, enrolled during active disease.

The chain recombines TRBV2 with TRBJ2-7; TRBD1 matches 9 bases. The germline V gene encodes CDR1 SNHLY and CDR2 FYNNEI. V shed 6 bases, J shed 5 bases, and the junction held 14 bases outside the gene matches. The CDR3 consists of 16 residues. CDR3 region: CASSPTEGTGFNEQYF. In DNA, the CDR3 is TGTGCCAGCAGCCCCACTGAGGGGACAGGGTTTAACGAGCAGTACTTC.

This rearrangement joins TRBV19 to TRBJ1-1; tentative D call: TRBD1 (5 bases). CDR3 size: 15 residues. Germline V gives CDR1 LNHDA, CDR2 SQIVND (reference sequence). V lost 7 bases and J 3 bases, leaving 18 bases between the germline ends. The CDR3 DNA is TGTGCCAGTAAGGAAGTGTCGAGACAGTACACTGAAGCTTTCTTT. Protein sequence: CASKEVSRQYTEAFF.

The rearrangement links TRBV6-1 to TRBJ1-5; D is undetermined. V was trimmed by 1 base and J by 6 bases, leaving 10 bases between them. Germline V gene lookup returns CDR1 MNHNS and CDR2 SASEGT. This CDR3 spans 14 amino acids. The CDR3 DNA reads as TGTGCCAGCAGTGAAGACGGGATAATTCAGCCCCAGCATTTT. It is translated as CASSEDGIIQPQHF.

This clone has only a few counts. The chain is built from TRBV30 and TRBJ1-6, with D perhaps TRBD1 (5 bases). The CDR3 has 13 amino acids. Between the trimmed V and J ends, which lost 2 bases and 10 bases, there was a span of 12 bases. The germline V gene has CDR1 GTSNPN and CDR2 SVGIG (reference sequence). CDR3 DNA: TGTGCCTGGAGTAAACAGGTGGAGTCACCCCTCCACTTT. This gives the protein CAWSKQVESPLHF.

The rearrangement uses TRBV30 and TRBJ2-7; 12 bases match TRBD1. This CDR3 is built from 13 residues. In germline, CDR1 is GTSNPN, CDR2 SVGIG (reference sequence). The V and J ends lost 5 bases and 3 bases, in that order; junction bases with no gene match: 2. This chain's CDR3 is CAWGTGGFYEQYF. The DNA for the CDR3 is TGTGCCTGGGGGACAGGGGGCTTCTACGAGCAGTACTTC.

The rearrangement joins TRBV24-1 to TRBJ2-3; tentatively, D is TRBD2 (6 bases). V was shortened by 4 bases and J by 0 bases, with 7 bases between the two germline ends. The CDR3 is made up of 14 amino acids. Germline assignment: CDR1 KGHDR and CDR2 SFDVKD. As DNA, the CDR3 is TGTGCCACCAGTGAGGGACTCAGCACAGATACGCAGTATTTT. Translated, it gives CATSEGLSTDTQYF.

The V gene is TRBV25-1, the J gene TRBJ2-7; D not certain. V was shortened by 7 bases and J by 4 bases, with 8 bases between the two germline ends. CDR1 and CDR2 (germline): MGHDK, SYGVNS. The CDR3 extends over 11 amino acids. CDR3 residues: CASTSFYEQYF. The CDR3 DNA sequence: TGTGCCAGCACCTCTTTTTACGAGCAGTACTTC.

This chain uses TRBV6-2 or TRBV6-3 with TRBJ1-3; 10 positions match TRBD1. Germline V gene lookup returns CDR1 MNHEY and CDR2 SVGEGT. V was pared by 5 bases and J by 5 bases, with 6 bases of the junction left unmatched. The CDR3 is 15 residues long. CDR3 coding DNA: TGTGCCAGCAGTCGAAGGGACAGGGGAAGAAACACCATATATTTT. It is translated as CASSRRDRGRNTIYF.

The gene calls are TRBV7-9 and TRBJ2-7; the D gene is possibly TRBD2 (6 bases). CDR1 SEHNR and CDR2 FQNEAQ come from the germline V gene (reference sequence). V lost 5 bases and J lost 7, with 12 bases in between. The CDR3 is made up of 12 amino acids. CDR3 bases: TGTGCCAGCAGCCGGGAGTACCGGGAGCAGTACTTC. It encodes CASSREYREQYF.

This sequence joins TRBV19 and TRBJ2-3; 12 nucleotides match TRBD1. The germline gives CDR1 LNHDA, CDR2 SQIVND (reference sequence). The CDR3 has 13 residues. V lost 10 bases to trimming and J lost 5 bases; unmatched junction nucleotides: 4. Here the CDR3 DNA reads TGTGCCACCCGGGACAGGGGGCAAGATACGCAGTATTTT. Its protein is CATRDRGQDTQYF.

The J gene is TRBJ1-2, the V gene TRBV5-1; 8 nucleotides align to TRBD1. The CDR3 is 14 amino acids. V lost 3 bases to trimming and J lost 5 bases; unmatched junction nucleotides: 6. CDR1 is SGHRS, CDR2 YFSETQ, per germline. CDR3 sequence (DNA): TGCGCCAGCAGCTCCGGGACAGGTGATTATGGCTACACCTTC. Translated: CASSSGTGDYGYTF.

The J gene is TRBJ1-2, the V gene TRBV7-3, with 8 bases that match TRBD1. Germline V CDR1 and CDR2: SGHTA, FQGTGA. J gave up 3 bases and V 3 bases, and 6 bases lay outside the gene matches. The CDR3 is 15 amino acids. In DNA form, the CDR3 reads TGTGCCAGCAGCTTGGCGGCGGACAGGGACTATGGCTACACCTTC. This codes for CASSLAADRDYGYTF. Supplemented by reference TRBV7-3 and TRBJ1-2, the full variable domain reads GAGVSQTPSNKVTEKGKYVELRCDPISGHTALYWYRQSLGQGPEFLIYFQGTGAADDSGLPNDRFFAVRPEGSVSTLKIQRTERGDSAVYLCASSLAADRDYGYTFGSGTRLTVV.

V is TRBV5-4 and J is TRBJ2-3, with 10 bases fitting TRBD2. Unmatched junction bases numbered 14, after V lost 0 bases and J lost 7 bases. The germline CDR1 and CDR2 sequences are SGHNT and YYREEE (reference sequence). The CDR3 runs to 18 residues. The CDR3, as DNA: TGTGCCAGCAGCTTGGGGGGACTCCTAGCGGGGGCCTCGCATACGCAGTATTTT. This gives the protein CASSLGGLLAGASHTQYF.

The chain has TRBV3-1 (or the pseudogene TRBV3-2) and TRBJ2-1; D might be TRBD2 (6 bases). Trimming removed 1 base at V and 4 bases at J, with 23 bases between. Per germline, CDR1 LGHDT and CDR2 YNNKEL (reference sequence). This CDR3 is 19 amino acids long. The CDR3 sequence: CASSQGLGIRGLLYNEQFF. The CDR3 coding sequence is TGTGCCAGCAGCCAAGGACTAGGTATTAGGGGCCTACTTTACAATGAGCAGTTCTTC.

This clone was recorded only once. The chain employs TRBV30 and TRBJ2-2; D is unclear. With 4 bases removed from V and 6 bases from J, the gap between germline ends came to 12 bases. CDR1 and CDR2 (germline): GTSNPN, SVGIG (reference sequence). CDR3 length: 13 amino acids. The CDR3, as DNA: TGTGCCTGGACCCCCCGTTACTCCGGGGAGCTGTTTTTT. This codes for CAWTPRYSGELFF.

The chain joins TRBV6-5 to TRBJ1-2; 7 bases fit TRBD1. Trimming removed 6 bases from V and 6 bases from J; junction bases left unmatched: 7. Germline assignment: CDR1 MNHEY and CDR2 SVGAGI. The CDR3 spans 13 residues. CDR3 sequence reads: CASSRGQIDGYTF. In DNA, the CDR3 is TGTGCCAGCAGCCGGGGACAGATAGATGGCTACACCTTC.

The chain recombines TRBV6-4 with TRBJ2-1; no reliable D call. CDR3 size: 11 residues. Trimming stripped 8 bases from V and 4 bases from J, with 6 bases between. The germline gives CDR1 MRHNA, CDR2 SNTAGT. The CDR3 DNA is TGTGCCAGCGGTGCTTACAATGAGCAGTTCTTC. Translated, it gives CASGAYNEQFF.

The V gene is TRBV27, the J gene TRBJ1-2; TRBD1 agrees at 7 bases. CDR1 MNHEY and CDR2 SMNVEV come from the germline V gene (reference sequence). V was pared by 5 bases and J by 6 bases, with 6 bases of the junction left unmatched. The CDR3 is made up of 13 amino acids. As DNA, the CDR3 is TGTGCCAGCAGTACCAAAACAGGGGATGGCTACACCTTC. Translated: CASSTKTGDGYTF.

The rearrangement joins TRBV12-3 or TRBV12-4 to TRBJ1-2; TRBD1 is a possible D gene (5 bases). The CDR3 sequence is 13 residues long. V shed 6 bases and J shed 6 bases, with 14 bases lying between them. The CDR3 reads CASSTDKRNGYTF. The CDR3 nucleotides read TGTGCCAGCAGCACGGACAAGCGAAATGGCTACACCTTC.

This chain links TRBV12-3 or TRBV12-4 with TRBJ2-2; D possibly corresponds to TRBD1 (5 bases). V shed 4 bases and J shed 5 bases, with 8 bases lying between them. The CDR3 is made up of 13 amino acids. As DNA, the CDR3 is TGTGCCAGCAGTTCGACAGTAACCGGGGAGCTGTTTTTT. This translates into CASSSTVTGELFF.

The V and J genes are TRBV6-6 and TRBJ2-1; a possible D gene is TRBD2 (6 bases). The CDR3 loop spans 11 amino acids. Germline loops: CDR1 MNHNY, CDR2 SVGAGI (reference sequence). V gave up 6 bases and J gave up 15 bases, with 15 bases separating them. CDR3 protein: CASSLGGTGFF. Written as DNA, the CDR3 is TGTGCCAGCAGCCTCGGGGGAACTGGGTTCTTC.

CDR3 nucleotide sequence: TGTGCCAGCAGCGTTACAGGGGTAGGAGAAAAACTGTTTTTT. Amino acid sequence: CASSVTGVGEKLFF. This chain links TRBV5-4 with TRBJ1-4; TRBD1 agrees at 7 bases. CDR3 size: 14 residues. J was trimmed by 8 bases and V by 4 bases; bases with no gene match: 8. CDR1 is SGHNT and CDR2 is YYREEE in the germline V gene (reference sequence).